This T cell receptor (beta chain) was identified during a study of blood T cells in healthy people across ages. Sample-barcoded 5' priming and a J-beta primer mix drove a second PCR of about 6 to 12 cycles. One entry per CDR3 protein results from TCRdb running MiXCR on the 5' RACE reads. This sample yields over 1,500,000 distinct CDR3 sequences, of which 35% to 50% are seen a single time; 23% belongs to the top ten. The V gene lost 7 bases and the J gene lost 0 bases, with 13 bases spanning the gap. The CDR3 sequence is 14 residues long. Per the germline V gene, CDR1 is SQVTM and CDR2 is ANQGSEA. The clonotype was recovered from a human donor in good health. The chain employs TRBV29-1 and TRBJ1-3; D uncertain. Sequenced: blood. In DNA form, the CDR3 reads TGCAGCGCAGGCGGGGTTAACTCTGGAAACACCATATATTTT. Its protein is CSAGGVNSGNTIYF.